This T cell receptor beta chain was retrieved from a study of blood T cells in healthy people across ages. PCR was performed a second time for about 6 to 11 cycles using a sample-barcoded 5' primer and a J-beta primer mix. TCRdb reprocessed the 5' RACE reads via MiXCR and lists one record per CDR3 protein. Altogether approximately 800,000 distinct CDR3 sequences are present, approximately 53% being singletons, with the ten largest covering under 50%. In germline, CDR1 is SQVTM, CDR2 ANQGSEA. The CDR3 is made up of 13 amino acids. V was cut by 7 bases and J by 4 bases, with 16 bases left in between. The material sequenced was blood. This sequence joins TRBV29-1 and TRBJ1-2; no clear D gene. The clonotype comes from a man older than 75 in good health. Here the CDR3 DNA reads TGCAGCGCGAGCGACGGCTATGGCTATGGCTACACCTTC. This sequence encodes CSASDGYGYGYTF.